This T cell receptor beta chain appears in the sequencing data of a study of T cell responses to AZD1222 COVID-19 vaccine. Whole-study results and caveats: Reportedly, close to half of spike-specific TCRs are directed against unmutated variant regions. Clonal diversity was possibly underestimated; the donors were predominantly white British and more often female.

Germline V gene lookup returns CDR1 GTSNPN and CDR2 SVGIG (reference sequence). Trimming removed 2 bases from V and 6 bases from J, with 13 bases in between. The CDR3 loop spans 14 amino acids. The assay was immunoSEQ multiplex PCR, and TCRdb's table has in-frame clones only and misses some. In the table there are under 95,000 clones, roughly 88% of which are singletons. As concerns this clone: Its antigen is not identified.

This clonotype originated in an adult who received the AZD1222 COVID-19 vaccine. The specimen was peripheral blood, collected 28 days after the second AZD1222 dose. The rearrangement joins TRBV30 to TRBJ2-2, with D perhaps TRBD2 (5 bases). CDR3 protein: CAWSHNLASGELFF. The CDR3 DNA reads as TGTGCCTGGAGTCATAACTTAGCGTCCGGGGAGCTGTTTTTT.